The source of this T cell receptor beta chain is a study of OX40 agonist ivuxolimab in advanced cancers. Study context: Melanoma, hepatocellular carcinoma, head and neck or renal cell cancer occurred in dose-escalation patients. Of the participants, under 50% had some prior anti-PD-1, anti-PD-L1 or anti-CTLA-4 therapy, which was allowed. Of mixed ages from about 20 to 80 and averaging about 56 years, the group was approximately 80% male. Overall study findings and caveats: The study observed clonal expansion of CD4+ and CD8+ blood T cells by week 6 at 0.1 to 3.0 mg/kg.

Profiled with immunoSEQ multiplex PCR; TCRdb holds only in-frame clones, not every one. The sample comprises fewer than 90,000 clones, around 86% of which are singletons, and 3.1% rests with the top ten. Note on this clone: Antigen specificity is unknown.

Sequenced here: CD4+ or CD8+ T cells sorted from blood, sampled in a trial of the OX40 agonist ivuxolimab. This sequence originates from an adult with an advanced solid tumor such as melanoma, head and neck, liver or kidney cancer.

The CDR3 protein is CASSLRGTPTDTQYF. As DNA, the CDR3 is TGTGCCAGCAGCTTGAGGGGGACTCCAACAGATACGCAGTATTTT. The chain carries TRBV7-9 and TRBJ2-3; D could derive from TRBD1 or TRBD2 (6 bases each). The CDR3 has 15 amino acids. Deletions cut 3 bases from V and 3 bases from J, with 13 bases between. Germline lookup yields CDR1 SEHNR and CDR2 FQNEAQ (reference sequence).